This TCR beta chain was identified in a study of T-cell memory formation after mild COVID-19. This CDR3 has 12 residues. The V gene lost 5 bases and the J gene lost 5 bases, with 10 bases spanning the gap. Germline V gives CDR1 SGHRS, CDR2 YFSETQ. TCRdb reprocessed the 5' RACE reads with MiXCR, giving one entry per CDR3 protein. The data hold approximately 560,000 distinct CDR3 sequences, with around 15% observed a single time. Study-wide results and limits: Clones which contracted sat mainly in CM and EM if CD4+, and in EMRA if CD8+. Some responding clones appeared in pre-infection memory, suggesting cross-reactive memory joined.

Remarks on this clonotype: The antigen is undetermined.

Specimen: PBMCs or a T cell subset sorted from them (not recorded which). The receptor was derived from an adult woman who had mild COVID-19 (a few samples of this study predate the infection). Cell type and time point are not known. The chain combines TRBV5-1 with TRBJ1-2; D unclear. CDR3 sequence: CASSEVGYGYTF. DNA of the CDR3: TGCGCCAGCAGTGAGGTGGGGTATGGCTACACCTTC.